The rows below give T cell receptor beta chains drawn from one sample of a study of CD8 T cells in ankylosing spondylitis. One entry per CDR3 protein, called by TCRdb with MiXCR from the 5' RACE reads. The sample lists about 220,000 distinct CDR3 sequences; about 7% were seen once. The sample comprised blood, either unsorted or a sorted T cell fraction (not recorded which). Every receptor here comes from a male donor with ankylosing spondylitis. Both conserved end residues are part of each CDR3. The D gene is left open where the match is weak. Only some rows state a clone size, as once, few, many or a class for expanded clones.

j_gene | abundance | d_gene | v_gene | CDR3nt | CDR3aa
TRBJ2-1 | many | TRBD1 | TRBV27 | TGTGCCAGCAGTTTAGGGGCAGGAGGACAGGGTGAGCAGTTCTTC | CASSLGAGGQGEQFF
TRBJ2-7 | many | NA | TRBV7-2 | TGTGCCAGCACCCCTGGCAGCTGGTACGAGCAGTACTTC | CASTPGSWYEQYF
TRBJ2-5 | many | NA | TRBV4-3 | TGCGCCAGCAGCCAAGAATTATCAATGATGGGGGCCCAGTACTTC | CASSQELSMMGAQYF
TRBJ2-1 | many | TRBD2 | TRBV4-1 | TGCGCCAGCAGCCCGAGAGGGACTACAATCGGCGAGCAGTTCTTC | CASSPRGTTIGEQFF
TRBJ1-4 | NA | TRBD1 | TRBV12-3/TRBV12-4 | TGTGCCAGCAGTTTAATACAGGGGCCCAATGAAAAACTGTTTTTT | CASSLIQGPNEKLFF
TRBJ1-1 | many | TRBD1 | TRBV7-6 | TGTGCCAGCAGCAGCGGGACAGGGCCCCGAGAAGCTTTCTTT | CASSSGTGPREAFF
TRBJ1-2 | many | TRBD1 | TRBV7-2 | TGTGCCAGCACCCCACTTAAGGGCGACAGGGTCCTGGGCTACACCTTC | CASTPLKGDRVLGYTF
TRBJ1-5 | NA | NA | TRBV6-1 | TGTGCCAGCACGCCCCTGCCTAGCAATCAGCCCCAGCATTTT | CASTPLPSNQPQHF
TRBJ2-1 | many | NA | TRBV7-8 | TGTGCCAGCAGCTTAGCGGGGGGCCCGGTTTACAATGAGCAGTTCTTC | CASSLAGGPVYNEQFF
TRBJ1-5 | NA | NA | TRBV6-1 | TGTGCCAGCAGTGAATGGGGACCGCTCAATCAGCCCCAGCATTTT | CASSEWGPLNQPQHF
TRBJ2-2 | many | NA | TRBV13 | TGTGCCAGCAGCGCCCAAGCCAGGGGCGGGGAGCTGTTTTTT | CASSAQARGGELFF
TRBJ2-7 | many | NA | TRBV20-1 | TGCAGTGCTCGCTGGACGCGGAGCTCCTACGAGCAGTACTTC | CSARWTRSSYEQYF
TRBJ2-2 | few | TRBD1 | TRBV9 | TGTGCCAGCAGCGAGGGACAGGGGGCAAGGAACACCGGGGAGCTGTTTTTT | CASSEGQGARNTGELFF
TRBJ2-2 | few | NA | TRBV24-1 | TGTGCCACCAGTGATGGGGTCACCGGGGAGCTGTTTTTT | CATSDGVTGELFF
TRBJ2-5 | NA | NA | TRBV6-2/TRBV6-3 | TGTGCCAGCAGAATCGGAGGCGAGGCCCAGTACTTC | CASRIGGEAQYF